This TCR beta chain was observed in a study of blood T cell repertoires in COVID-19. Study context: Samples taken during acute and convalescent COVID-19 were collected in the United States, Italy and Spain. T cells, B-cell-depleted T cells, or PBMCs supplied cDNA or gDNA.

Under the authors' procedure: Quantification of nucleated cells was approximated via reference gene primer amplification. Repertoires were generated with immunoSEQ multiplex PCR, while TCRdb's copy carries only in-frame clones and drops some. V and J calls and clone size are those listed in that table; D and trimming were worked out from the DNA. The sample has 25,000 to 30,000 clones; 65% to 85% are singletons. Germline CDR1 reads MDHEN; CDR2 reads SYDVKM. There are 13 residues in the CDR3. The ends were cut back, 6 bases at V and 4 bases at J, with 12 bases in the middle. This clone showed up just a few times.

The clonotype comes from a woman aged 55-69 years with acute or convalescent COVID-19. This chain joins TRBV28 and TRBJ1-2; D is perhaps TRBD1 (6 bases). Material for sequencing was peripheral blood. This CDR3 reads CASSPTGFYGYTF. The CDR3 DNA follows: TGTGCCAGCAGCCCTACAGGGTTCTATGGCTACACCTTC.